This T cell receptor beta chain was sequenced for a study of OX40 agonist ivuxolimab in advanced cancers. About the study: The diagnoses of dose-escalation patients were hepatocellular carcinoma, melanoma, renal cell or head and neck cancer.

About this clone: Its antigen remains unidentified.

General study results and limits: At doses 0.1 to 3.0 mg/kg, CD4+ and CD8+ clones expanded. The antigens recognized by the expanded peripheral T cells, that is their antigen specificity, were not determined.

V lost 6 bases and J lost 2, with 14 bases in between. This CDR3 has 14 amino acids. CDR1 and CDR2 (germline): SGHRS, YFSETQ. TCRdb's table, derived via immunoSEQ multiplex PCR, lists solely in-frame clones and lacks some. The sample has 130,000 or so clones, around nine tenths seen once. The rearrangement joins TRBV5-1 to TRBJ1-1; weak D call: TRBD1 (5 bases). This receptor was taken from an adult with an advanced solid tumor such as melanoma, head and neck, liver or kidney cancer. This material consisted of CD4+ or CD8+ T cells sorted from blood, taken in a trial of the OX40 agonist ivuxolimab. The CDR3 DNA sequence: TGCGCCAGCACCTCCAGGGAAGGAAACACTGAAGCTTTCTTT. Protein product: CASTSREGNTEAFF.